Given below is one T cell receptor (beta chain) in context. Its matching antigen is unknown. This specimen belongs to a study of radiotherapy plus CTLA-4 blockade in lung cancer. Data came from immunoSEQ multiplex PCR; TCRdb stores just in-frame clones and leaves some out. The sample holds about 36,000 clones, over 60% seen once. The CDR3 has 12 residues. V was clipped by 5 bases and J by 2 bases, with 7 bases between them. Germline assignment: CDR1 SGHVS and CDR2 FQNEAQ. Findings and caveats of the study: Reports state that early shifts in blood T cell clones, with interferon-beta, best predicted response. In blood, after radiotherapy plus ipilimumab, tumor-derived TCR clones expanded.

Sample: peripheral blood, taken from a patient treated with radiotherapy plus ipilimumab. The TCR was taken from a human donor with non-small cell lung cancer who had stable disease on radiotherapy plus ipilimumab. The chain has TRBV7-8 and TRBJ2-7; no definite D call. The CDR3 DNA reads TGTGCCAGCAGCCCGACAACCTACGAGCAGTACTTC. Its translation is CASSPTTYEQYF.